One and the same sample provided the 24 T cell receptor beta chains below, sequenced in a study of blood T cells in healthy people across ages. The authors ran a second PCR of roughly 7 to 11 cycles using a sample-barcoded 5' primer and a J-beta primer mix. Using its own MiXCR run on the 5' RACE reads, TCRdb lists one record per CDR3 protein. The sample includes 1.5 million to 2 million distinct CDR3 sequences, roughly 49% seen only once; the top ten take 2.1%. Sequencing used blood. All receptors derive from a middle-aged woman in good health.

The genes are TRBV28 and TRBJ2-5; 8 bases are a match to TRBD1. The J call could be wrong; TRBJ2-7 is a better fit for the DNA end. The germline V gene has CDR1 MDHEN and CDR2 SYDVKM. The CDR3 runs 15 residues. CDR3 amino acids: CASGYGQGTVGEQYF. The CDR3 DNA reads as TGTGCCAGCGGCTACGGACAGGGTACGGTAGGCGAGCAGTACTTC.

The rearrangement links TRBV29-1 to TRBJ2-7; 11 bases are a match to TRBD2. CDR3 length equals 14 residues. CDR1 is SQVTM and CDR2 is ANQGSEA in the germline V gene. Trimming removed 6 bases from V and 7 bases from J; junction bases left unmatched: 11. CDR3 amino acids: CSVATGTSGDEQYF. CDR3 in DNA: TGCAGCGTGGCCACCGGGACTAGCGGCGATGAGCAGTACTTC.

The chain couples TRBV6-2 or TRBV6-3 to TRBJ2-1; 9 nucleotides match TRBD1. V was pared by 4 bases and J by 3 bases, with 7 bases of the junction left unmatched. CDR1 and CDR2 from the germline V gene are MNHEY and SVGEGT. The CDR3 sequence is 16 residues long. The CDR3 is CASSFTGTGIYNEQFF. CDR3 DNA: TGTGCCAGCAGTTTTACCGGGACAGGGATCTACAATGAGCAGTTCTTC.

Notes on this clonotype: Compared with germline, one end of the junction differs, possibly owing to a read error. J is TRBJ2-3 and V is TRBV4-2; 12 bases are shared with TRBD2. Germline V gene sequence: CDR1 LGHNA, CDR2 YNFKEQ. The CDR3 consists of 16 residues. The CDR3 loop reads CVSRPPSGGDTDTQYF. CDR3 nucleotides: TGTGTCAGCAGACCTCCTAGCGGGGGGGACACAGATACGCAGTATTTT.

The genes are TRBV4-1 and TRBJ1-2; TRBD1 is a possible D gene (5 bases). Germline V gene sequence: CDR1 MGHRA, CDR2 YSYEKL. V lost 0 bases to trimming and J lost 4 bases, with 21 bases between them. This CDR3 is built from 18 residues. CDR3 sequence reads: CASSQDRQGSLRVYGYTF. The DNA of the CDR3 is TGCGCCAGCAGCCAAGATAGGCAGGGAAGCTTGAGGGTCTATGGCTACACCTTC.

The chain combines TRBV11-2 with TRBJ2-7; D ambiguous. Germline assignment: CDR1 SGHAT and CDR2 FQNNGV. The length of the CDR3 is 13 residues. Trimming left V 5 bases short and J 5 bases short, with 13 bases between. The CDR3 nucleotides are TGTGCCAGCAGCCCGCAGCCCCGGAACGAGCAGTACTTC. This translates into CASSPQPRNEQYF.

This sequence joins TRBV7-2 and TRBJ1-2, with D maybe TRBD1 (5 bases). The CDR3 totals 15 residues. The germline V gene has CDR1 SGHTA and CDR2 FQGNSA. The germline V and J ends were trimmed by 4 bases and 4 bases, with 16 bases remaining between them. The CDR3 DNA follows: TGTGCCAGCAGCTCACGCGACAGTTGGGGCTATGGCTACACCTTC. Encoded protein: CASSSRDSWGYGYTF.

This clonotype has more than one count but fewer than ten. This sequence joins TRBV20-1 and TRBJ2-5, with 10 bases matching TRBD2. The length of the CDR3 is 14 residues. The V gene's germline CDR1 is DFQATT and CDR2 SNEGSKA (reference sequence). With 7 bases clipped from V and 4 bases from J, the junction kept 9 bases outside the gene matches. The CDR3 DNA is TGCAGTGGGCGGCGAGCTAGCGGGGGAGAGACCCAGTACTTC. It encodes CSGRRASGGETQYF.

The CDR3 coding sequence is TGCAGTGCTAGCCGGACTAGCGGGGGTCCAGATACGCAGTATTTT. This codes for CSASRTSGGPDTQYF. The V gene is TRBV20-1, the J gene TRBJ2-3; 13 bases line up with TRBD2. The CDR3 is 15 amino acids. V was pared by 3 bases and J by 4 bases, with 4 bases of the junction left unmatched. The germline V gene has CDR1 DFQATT and CDR2 SNEGSKA (reference sequence).

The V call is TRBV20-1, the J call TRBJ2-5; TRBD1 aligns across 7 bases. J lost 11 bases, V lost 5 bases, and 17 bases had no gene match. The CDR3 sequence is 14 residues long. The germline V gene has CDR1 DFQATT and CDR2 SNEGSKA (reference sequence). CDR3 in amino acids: CSAGHRTGEYEQYF. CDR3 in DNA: TGCAGTGCTGGACACCGTACAGGGGAATATGAGCAGTACTTC.

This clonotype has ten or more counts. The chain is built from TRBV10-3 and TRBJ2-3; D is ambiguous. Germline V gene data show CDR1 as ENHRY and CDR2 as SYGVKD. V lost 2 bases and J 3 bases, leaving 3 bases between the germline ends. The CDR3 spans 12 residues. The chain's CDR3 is CAISERTDTQYF. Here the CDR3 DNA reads TGTGCCATCAGTGAGAGAACAGATACGCAGTATTTT.

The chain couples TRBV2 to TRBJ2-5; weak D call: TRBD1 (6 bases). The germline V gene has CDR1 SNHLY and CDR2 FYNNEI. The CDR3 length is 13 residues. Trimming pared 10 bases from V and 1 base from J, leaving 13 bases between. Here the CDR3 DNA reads TGTGCCAATTCACAGGGTTCCCAAGAGACCCAGTACTTC. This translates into CANSQGSQETQYF.

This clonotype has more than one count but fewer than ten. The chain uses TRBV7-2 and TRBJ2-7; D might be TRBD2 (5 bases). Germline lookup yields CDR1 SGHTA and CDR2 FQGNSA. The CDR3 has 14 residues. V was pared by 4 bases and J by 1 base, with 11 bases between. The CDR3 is CASSSQRTSYEQYF. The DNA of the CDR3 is TGTGCCAGCAGCTCCCAAAGGACTTCCTACGAGCAGTACTTC.

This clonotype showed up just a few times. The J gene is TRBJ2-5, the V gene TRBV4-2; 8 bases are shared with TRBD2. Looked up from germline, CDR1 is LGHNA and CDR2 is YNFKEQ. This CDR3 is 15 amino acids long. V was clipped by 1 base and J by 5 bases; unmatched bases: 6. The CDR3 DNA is TGTGCCAGCAGCCAAGCTTGGCGGGGGGATGAGACCCAGTACTTC. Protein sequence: CASSQAWRGDETQYF.

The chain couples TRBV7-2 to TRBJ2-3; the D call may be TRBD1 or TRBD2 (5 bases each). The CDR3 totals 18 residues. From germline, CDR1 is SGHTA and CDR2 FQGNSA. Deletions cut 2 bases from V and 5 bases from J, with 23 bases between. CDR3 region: CASSLRVYSGTGGDTQYF. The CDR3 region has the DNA TGTGCCAGCAGCTTAAGAGTGTATTCGGGGACCGGTGGAGATACGCAGTATTTT. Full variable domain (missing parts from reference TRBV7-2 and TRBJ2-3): GAGVSQSPSNKVTEKGKDVELRCDPISGHTALYWYRQSLGQGLEFLIYFQGNSAPDKSGLPSDRFSAERTGGSVSTLTIQRTQQEDSAVYLCASSLRVYSGTGGDTQYFGPGTRLTVL.

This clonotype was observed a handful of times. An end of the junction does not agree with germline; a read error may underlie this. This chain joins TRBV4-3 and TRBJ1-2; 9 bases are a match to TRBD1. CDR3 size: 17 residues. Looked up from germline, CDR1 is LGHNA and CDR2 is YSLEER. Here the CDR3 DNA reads TGCGCCAGCAGCCCTCGCCCGGGACAGGGAGAACTTCACGGCTGCACCTTC. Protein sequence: CASSPRPGQGELHGCTF.

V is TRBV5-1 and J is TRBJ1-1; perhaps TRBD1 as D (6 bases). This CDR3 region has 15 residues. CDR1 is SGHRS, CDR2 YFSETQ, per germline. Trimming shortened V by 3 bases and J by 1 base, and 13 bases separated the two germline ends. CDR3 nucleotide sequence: TGCGCCAGCAGCTGGGCCAGGGGAGGGAACACTGAAGCTTTCTTT. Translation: CASSWARGGNTEAFF.

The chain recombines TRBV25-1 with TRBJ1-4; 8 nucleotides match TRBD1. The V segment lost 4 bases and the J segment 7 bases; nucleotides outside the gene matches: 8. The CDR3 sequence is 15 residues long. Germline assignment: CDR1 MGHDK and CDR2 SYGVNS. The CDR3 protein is CASSAGQGFSEKLFF. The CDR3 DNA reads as TGTGCCAGCAGTGCAGGACAGGGCTTTAGTGAAAAACTGTTTTTT.

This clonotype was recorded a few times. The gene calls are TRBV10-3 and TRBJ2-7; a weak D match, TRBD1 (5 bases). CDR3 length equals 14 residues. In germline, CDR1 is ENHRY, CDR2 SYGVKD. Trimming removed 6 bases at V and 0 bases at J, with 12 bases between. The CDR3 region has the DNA TGTGCCATCAGAGACAGTTTCGCCTCCTACGAGCAGTACTTC. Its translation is CAIRDSFASYEQYF.

The CDR3 region has the DNA TGCAGTGCGGAAGACAGGAGCTCCTACAATGAGCAGTACTTC. Amino acids: CSAEDRSSYNEQYF. This rearrangement joins TRBV20-1 to TRBJ2-1, with D maybe TRBD1 (6 bases). The J call may be faulty, since TRBJ2-7 better matches the DNA end. The V gene's germline CDR1 is DFQATT and CDR2 SNEGSKA (reference sequence). The CDR3 runs 14 residues.

The CDR3 here is CASSALAPFTDTQYF. The CDR3 nucleotides read TGTGCCAGCAGTGCACTTGCCCCGTTCACAGATACGCAGTATTTT. This chain uses TRBV6-1 with TRBJ2-3; unclear D gene. Germline CDR1 and CDR2: MNHNS and SASEGT. V was shortened by 4 bases and J by 2 bases, with 13 bases between the two germline ends. The CDR3 covers 15 residues.

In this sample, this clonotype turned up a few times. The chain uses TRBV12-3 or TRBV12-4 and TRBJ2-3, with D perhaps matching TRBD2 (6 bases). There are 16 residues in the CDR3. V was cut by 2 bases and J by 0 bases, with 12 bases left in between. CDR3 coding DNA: TGTGCCAGCAGTTTACGCGGGGCGATCAGCACAGATACGCAGTATTTT. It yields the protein CASSLRGAISTDTQYF.

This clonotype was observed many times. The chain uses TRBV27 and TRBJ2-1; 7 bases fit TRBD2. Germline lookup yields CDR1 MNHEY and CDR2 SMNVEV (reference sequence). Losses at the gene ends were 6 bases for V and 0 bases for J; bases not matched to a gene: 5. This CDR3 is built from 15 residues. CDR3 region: CASSFLADSYNEQFF. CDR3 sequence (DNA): TGTGCCAGCAGCTTCCTAGCGGACTCCTACAATGAGCAGTTCTTC.

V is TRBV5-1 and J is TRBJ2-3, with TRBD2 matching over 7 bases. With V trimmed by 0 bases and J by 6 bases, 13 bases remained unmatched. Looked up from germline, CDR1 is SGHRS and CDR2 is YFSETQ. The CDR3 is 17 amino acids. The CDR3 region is CASSLARSGDAVDTQYF. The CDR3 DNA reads TGCGCCAGCAGCTTGGCTCGGAGCGGGGATGCAGTGGATACGCAGTATTTT.